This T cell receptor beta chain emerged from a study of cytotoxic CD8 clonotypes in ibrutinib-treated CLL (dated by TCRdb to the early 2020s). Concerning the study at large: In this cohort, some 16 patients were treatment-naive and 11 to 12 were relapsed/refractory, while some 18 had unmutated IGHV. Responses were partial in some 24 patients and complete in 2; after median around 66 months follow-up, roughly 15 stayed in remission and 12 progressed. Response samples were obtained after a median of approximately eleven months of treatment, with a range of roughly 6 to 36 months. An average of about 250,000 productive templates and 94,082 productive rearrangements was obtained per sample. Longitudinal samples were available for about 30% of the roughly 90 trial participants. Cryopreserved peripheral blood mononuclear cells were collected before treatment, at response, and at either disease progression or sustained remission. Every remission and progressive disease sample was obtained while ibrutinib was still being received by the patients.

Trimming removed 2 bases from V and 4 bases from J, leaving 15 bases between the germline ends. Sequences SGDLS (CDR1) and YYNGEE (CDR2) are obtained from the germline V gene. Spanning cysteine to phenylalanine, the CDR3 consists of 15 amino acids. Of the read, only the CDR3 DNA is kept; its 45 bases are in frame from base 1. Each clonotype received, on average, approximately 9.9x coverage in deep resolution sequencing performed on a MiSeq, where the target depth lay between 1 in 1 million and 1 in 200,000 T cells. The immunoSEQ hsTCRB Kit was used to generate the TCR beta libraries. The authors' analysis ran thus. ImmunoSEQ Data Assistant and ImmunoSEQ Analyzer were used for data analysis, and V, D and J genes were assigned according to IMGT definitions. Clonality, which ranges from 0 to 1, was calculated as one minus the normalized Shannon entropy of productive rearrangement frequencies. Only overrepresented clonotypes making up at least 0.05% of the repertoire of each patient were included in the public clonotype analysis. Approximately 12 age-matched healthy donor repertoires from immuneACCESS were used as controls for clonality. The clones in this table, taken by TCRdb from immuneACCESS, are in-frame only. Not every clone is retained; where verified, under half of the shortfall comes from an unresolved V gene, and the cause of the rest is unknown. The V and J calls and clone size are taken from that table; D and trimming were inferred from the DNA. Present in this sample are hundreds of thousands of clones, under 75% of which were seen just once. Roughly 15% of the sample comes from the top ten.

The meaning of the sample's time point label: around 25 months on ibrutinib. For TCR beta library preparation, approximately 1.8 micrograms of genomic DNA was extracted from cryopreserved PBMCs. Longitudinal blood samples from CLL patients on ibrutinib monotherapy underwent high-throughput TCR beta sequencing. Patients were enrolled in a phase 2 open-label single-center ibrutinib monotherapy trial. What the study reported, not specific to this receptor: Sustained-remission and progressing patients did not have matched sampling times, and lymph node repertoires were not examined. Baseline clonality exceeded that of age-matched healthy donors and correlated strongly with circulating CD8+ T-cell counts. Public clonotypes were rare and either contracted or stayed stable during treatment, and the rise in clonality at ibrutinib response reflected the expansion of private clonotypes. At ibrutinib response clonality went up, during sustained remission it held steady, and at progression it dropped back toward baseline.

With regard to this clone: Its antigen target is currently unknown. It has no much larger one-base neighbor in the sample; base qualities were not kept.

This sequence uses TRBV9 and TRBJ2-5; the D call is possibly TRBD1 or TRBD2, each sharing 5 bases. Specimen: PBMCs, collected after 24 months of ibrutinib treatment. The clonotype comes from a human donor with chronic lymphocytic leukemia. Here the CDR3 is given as CASSVWGSSGETQYF. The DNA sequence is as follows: TGTGCCAGCAGCGTGTGGGGGAGCTCTGGAGAGACCCAGTACTTC.